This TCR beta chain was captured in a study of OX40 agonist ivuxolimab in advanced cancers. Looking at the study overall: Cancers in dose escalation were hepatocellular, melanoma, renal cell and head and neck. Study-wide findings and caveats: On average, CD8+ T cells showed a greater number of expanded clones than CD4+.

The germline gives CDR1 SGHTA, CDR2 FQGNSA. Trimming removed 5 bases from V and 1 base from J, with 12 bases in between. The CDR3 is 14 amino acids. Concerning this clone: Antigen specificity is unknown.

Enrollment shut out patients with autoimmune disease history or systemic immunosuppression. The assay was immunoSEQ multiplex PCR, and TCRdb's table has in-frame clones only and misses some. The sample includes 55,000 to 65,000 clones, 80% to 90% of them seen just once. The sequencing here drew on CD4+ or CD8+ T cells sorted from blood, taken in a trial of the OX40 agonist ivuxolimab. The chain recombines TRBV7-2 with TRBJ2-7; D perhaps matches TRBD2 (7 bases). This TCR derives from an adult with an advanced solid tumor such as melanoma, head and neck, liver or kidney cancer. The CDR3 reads CASSHRGASYEQYF. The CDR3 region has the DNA TGTGCCAGCAGCCACCGGGGGGCGTCCTACGAGCAGTACTTC.